This T cell receptor beta chain was identified in a study of OX40 agonist ivuxolimab in advanced cancers. Looking at the study overall: Intravenous ivuxolimab at 0.01 to 10 mg/kg was given to patients every 2 weeks. Mean age approximately 66 years, range roughly 23 to 79; nearly 85% male.

Notes on this clone: What it binds is not known.

The CDR3 spans 16 residues. Germline CDR1 and CDR2: LGHNA and YSLEER. V gave up 1 base and J gave up 7 bases; unmatched junction bases: 9. Study-wide points: Partial responders receiving 0.1-3.0 mg/kg showed among the lowest clonal expansion.

TCRdb's copy holds only in-frame clones and misses some; the assay was immunoSEQ multiplex PCR. In the table there are 75,000 to 95,000 clones, around 85% of which are singletons. The sequence was obtained from an adult with an advanced solid tumor such as melanoma, head and neck, liver or kidney cancer. The sequenced sample was CD4+ or CD8+ T cells sorted from blood, obtained in a trial of the OX40 agonist ivuxolimab. The chain combines TRBV4-3 with TRBJ2-1, with 8 bases aligning to TRBD1. CDR3 nucleotide sequence: TGCGCCAGCAGCCAAGTCGGCAGGGGGCGAAAGAATGAGCAGTTCTTC. Its protein is CASSQVGRGRKNEQFF.